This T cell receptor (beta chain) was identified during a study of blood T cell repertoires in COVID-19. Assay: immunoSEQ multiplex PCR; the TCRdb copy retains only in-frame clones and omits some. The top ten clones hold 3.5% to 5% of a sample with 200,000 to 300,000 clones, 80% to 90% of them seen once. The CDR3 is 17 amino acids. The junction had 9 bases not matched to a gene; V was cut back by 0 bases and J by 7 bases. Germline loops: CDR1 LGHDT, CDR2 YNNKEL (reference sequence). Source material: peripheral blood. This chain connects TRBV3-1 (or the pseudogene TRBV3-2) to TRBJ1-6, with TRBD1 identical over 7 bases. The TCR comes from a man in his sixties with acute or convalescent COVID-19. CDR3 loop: CASSQDRRPGGNSPLHF. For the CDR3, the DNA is TGTGCCAGCAGCCAAGATCGGAGGCCAGGGGGGAATTCACCCCTCCACTTT.